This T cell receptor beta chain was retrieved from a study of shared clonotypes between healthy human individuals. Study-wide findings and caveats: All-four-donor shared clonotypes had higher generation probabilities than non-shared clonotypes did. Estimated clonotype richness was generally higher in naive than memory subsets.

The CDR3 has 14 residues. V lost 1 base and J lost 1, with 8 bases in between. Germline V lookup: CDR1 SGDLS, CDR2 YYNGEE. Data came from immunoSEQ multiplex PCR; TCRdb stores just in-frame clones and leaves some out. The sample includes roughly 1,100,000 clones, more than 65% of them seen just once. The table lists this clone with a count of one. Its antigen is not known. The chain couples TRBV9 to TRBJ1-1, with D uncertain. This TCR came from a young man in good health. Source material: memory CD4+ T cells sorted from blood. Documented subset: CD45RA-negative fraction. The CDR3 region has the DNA TGTGCCAGCAGCGTAAATTGGGCGAACACTGAAGCTTTCTTT. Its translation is CASSVNWANTEAFF.